Below, 9 T cell receptor beta chains from the same sample are listed, as sequenced in a study of Graves' ophthalmopathy and Graves' hyperthyroidism. The TCR beta CDR3 regions underwent amplification from RNA transcripts. An opening RT-PCR round employed HTBI primers and preceded a second-round multiplex PCR. Via MiXCR, TCRdb re-called the multiplex PCR reads, giving one row per CDR3 protein. This table has 350,000 or so distinct CDR3 sequences, 15% to 20% appearing once. Sequencing was done on a sample of peripheral blood. These receptors all come from an adult man with Graves' ophthalmopathy.

Many counts were recorded for this clonotype. This sequence joins TRBV15 and TRBJ1-1; maybe TRBD1 (5 bases). Germline CDR1 is LNHNV and CDR2 is YYDKDF (reference sequence). Trimming shortened V by 6 bases and J by 4 bases, and 12 bases separated the two germline ends. The CDR3 has 13 amino acids. The CDR3, as DNA: TGTGCCACCAGGGGGGGGGTTGGCACTGAAGCTTTCTTT. Translated, it gives CATRGGVGTEAFF.

This clonotype was picked up many times. The rearrangement uses TRBV5-1 and TRBJ1-2; 11 nucleotides line up with TRBD1. CDR1 and CDR2 (germline): SGHRS, YFSETQ. V dropped 5 bases and J dropped 4; count of bases not matched to a gene: 7. The CDR3 totals 15 residues. The CDR3 DNA reads TGCGCCAGCAGTATTGGACAGGGGGCGACCTATGGCTACACCTTC. Encoded protein: CASSIGQGATYGYTF.

This clonotype was found many times. V and J are TRBV12-3 or TRBV12-4 and TRBJ1-5; perhaps TRBD1 as D (5 bases). The CDR3 covers 15 residues. Trimming removed 3 bases from V and 10 bases from J, with 19 bases in between. The CDR3 bases are TGTGCCAGCAGTTTCAACCGGGTCGGGGGGGGTCCCCAGCATTTT. Translation gives CASSFNRVGGGPQHF.

In regard to this clonotype: A clone one base away is much larger, so this may be a read error. This chain connects TRBV28 to TRBJ2-7; D remains unclear. V was shortened by 6 bases and J by 4 bases, with 16 bases between the two germline ends. The CDR3 totals 14 residues. Germline V gives CDR1 MDHEN, CDR2 SYDVKM. CDR3 bases: TGTGCCAGCAGCCTCCGACCAGTGCGGTACGAGCAGTACTTC. Translation: CASSLRPVRYEQYF.

This clonotype occurred a few times. The rearrangement uses TRBV7-8 and TRBJ2-5; 10 bases line up with TRBD2. J was trimmed by 7 bases and V by 3 bases; bases with no gene match: 8. The CDR3 runs 15 residues. The germline CDR1 and CDR2 sequences are SGHVS and FQNEAQ. This chain's CDR3 is CASSLFSSGSGTQYF. CDR3 nucleotides: TGTGCCAGCAGCTTGTTCTCTAGCGGGAGCGGGACCCAGTACTTC.

The chain couples TRBV28 to TRBJ2-5; D tentatively fits TRBD1 or TRBD2 (5 bases each). Germline V gene lookup returns CDR1 MDHEN and CDR2 SYDVKM. The length of the CDR3 is 14 residues. Trimming took 8 bases from V and 5 from J, leaving 18 bases between them. CDR3 bases: TGTGCCAGCTTCGGGACCCCGTGGCGGGAGACCCAGTACTTC. Its protein is CASFGTPWRETQYF.

This clonotype was observed at least ten times. The genes are TRBV28 and TRBJ2-7; D ambiguous. Deletions cut 5 bases from V and 6 bases from J, with 20 bases between. CDR3 length equals 15 residues. Germline V CDR1 and CDR2: MDHEN, SYDVKM. CDR3 sequence: CASSPPPGIRSEQYF. Here the CDR3 DNA reads TGTGCCAGCAGTCCCCCGCCAGGTATCCGGAGCGAGCAGTACTTC. The full variable domain, completed using reference TRBV28 and TRBJ2-7, is DVKVTQSSRYLVKRTGEKVFLECVQDMDHENMFWYRQDPGLGLRLIYFSYDVKMKEKGDIPEGYSVSREKKERFSLILESASTNQTSMYLCASSPPPGIRSEQYFGPGTRLTVT.

This clonotype was seen at least ten times. The chain is built from TRBV19 and TRBJ2-7; no firm D call. This CDR3 comprises 12 residues. Trimming cost V 3 bases and J 3 bases, with 6 bases left between them. The V gene's germline CDR1 is LNHDA and CDR2 SQIVND (reference sequence). As DNA, the CDR3 is TGTGCCAGTAGTATTCGACTCTACGAGCAGTACTTC. This encodes CASSIRLYEQYF.

In its sample, this clonotype was seen many times. The gene calls are TRBV11-1 and TRBJ2-7; D tentatively reads TRBD1 or TRBD2 (6 bases each). The V gene lost 1 base and the J gene lost 0 bases, with 10 bases spanning the gap. The germline V gene has CDR1 SGHAT and CDR2 FQDESV (reference sequence). The CDR3 has 15 amino acids. CDR3 loop: CASSLEGGVSYEQYF. The CDR3 DNA sequence: TGTGCCAGCAGCTTAGAGGGGGGAGTCTCCTACGAGCAGTACTTC.